The 20 T cell receptor beta chains in this list originate from one sample, sequenced in a study of tumor-infiltrating lymphocytes in primary liver carcinoma. Co-extraction of RNA and DNA was performed on about 19-30 mg of unsorted bulk tissue. Researchers generated TCR beta cDNA from approximately 520 ng of total RNA, relying on a constant-region primer. Libraries of TCR beta came from three nested multiplex PCR rounds with slightly modified ARM-PCR. Amplification in the first two PCR rounds was performed using TRBV1-TRBV30 forward primers and a C-beta reverse primer for approximately 10 cycles each. One entry per CDR3 protein results from TCRdb running MiXCR on the multiplex PCR reads. The data show about 44,000 distinct CDR3 sequences, roughly 73% seen once. Sequencing input: tumor-adjacent normal liver tissue. These receptor sequences come from a young woman with primary liver carcinoma and hepatitis B virus infection.

A remark on this clonotype: This may come from a read error, since a much larger clone is one base off. The chain is built from TRBV5-1 and TRBJ1-2, with 7 bases lining up with TRBD1. The germline gives CDR1 SGHRS, CDR2 YFSETQ. The CDR3 has 14 amino acids. CDR3 sequence (DNA): TGCGCCAGCAGCGACGGGACAGCTAACTATTGCTACACCTTC. Protein sequence: CASSDGTANYCYTF. The full variable domain, completed using reference TRBV5-1 and TRBJ1-2, is KAGVTQTPRYLIKTRGQQVTLSCSPISGHRSVSWYQQTPGQGLQFLFEYFSETQRNKGNFPGRFSGRQFSNSRSEMNVSTLELGDSALYLCASSDGTANYCYTFGSGTRLTVV.

This CDR3 reads CASSSRVGVVTYNERFF. Here the CDR3 DNA reads TGTGCCAGCAGCTCCCGTGTGGGAGTGGTAACCTACAATGAGCGTTTCTTC. The chain uses TRBV7-8 and TRBJ2-1, with a weak D call TRBD2 (5 bases). CDR1 is SGHVS, CDR2 FQNEAQ, per germline. The CDR3 runs to 17 residues. V shed 4 bases and J shed 16 bases, with 32 bases lying between them. The full variable domain, with the rest looked up from reference TRBV7-8 and TRBJ2-1, is GAGVSQSPRYKVAKRGQDVALRCDPISGHVSLFWYQQALGQGPEFLTYFQNEAQLDKSGLPSDRFFAERPEGSVSTLKIQRTQQEDSAVYLCASSSRVGVVTYNERFFGPGTRLTVL.

The chain carries TRBV4-2 and TRBJ2-7; D not resolved. The V and J ends lost 5 bases and 3 bases respectively, with 14 bases between them. In germline, CDR1 is LGHNA, CDR2 YNFKEQ. The CDR3 is 14 residues long. The DNA for the CDR3 is TGTGCCAGCAGCTTCGGGCCCTATGACTACGAGCAGTACTTC. Its protein is CASSFGPYDYEQYF.

Comments on this clonotype: One end of the junction is discordant with germline, which a read error may explain. The V and J genes are TRBV7-9 and TRBJ2-2; D ambiguous. The CDR3 consists of 15 residues. Germline V gene data show CDR1 as SEHNR and CDR2 as FQNEAQ (reference sequence). Here the CDR3 reads CAGSLERANTGELFF. The CDR3 DNA sequence: TGTGCCGGCAGCCTTGAACGTGCGAACACCGGGGAGCTGTTTTTT.

In regard to this clonotype: This could be a read error, since a much larger clone is one nucleotide away. V usage is TRBV6-4 and J usage is TRBJ2-1, with TRBD2 matching over 8 bases. The CDR3 contains 15 residues. Germline-derived CDR1 and CDR2 are MRHNA and SNTAGT. J gave up 8 bases and V 2 bases, and 8 bases lay outside the gene matches. The CDR3 DNA follows: TGTGCCAGCAGTGACAGGACTAGCAGGGTGGATGAGCAGTTCTTC. This sequence encodes CASSDRTSRVDEQFF.

This clonotype was seen many times. The chain employs TRBV12-3 or TRBV12-4 and TRBJ2-2; 8 positions match TRBD2. The CDR3 consists of 16 residues. Trimming at V came to 3 bases and at J to 1 base, leaving 4 bases not matched to a gene. CDR3 sequence reads: CASSFQAGGNTGELFF. The CDR3 DNA reads as TGTGCCAGCAGTTTTCAGGCGGGAGGGAACACCGGGGAGCTGTTTTTT.

As regards this clonotype: Likely a read error: the CDR3 ends without its conserved phenylalanine or tryptophan. V is TRBV7-2 and J is TRBJ2-1; 8 bases are shared with TRBD2. CDR3 size: 16 residues. Germline-derived CDR1 and CDR2 are SGHTA and FQGNSA. Losses at the gene ends were 11 bases for V and 2 bases for J; bases not matched to a gene: 14. The CDR3 DNA reads TGTGCCGGAAGCTTAGAAGCGGGAGTGGCCTACAATGAGCAGTTCTTG. This gives the protein CAGSLEAGVAYNEQFL.

V and J are TRBV6-5 and TRBJ2-7, with TRBD2 identical over 8 bases. The J segment lost 5 bases and the V segment lost 5 bases, leaving 14 bases of the junction unmatched. This CDR3 spans 16 amino acids. The germline V gene encodes CDR1 MNHEY and CDR2 SVGAGI. DNA of the CDR3: TGTGCCAGCAGTACGATCTTAATAGCGGGAAAAGACGAGCAGTACTTC. It encodes CASSTILIAGKDEQYF.

This clonotype came up many times. The rearrangement links TRBV29-1 to TRBJ2-7, with 8 bases that match TRBD1. CDR1 SQVTM and CDR2 ANQGSEA come from the germline V gene. The CDR3 runs 13 residues. Losses at the gene ends were 1 base for V and 2 bases for J; bases not matched to a gene: 1. Here the CDR3 DNA reads TGCAGCGTTGAAGCACAGGGGGCCTACGAGCAGTACTTC. Residues: CSVEAQGAYEQYF.

The chain combines TRBV12-3 or TRBV12-4 with TRBJ2-4, with a weak D call TRBD2 (6 bases). The CDR3 is 14 amino acids. Trimming cost V 8 bases and J 8 bases, with 19 bases left between them. The CDR3 DNA reads as TGTGCCAGCTGTGTAGGGACCGGGGGAGACATTCAGTACTTC. Translated: CASCVGTGGDIQYF.

A note on this clonotype: Because it lacks the conserved phenylalanine or tryptophan at the end, this CDR3 is likely a read error. It is unclear where the CDR3 begins or ends on the DNA, so no DNA is shown, and the CDR3 is as TCRdb lists it. The V gene is TRBV11-3, the J gene TRBJ1-6; the table gives TRBD1 as D, unverified against the DNA. 15 amino acids form the CDR3, both terminal residues included. Germline V lookup: CDR1 SGHNT, CDR2 YENEEA. The CDR3 loop is CASSVPGTGNSPLHL.

The chain carries TRBV6-6 and TRBJ2-7; D is possibly TRBD1 (6 bases). V gave up 4 bases and J gave up 9 bases, with 19 bases separating them. The CDR3 has 14 residues. Germline CDR1 is MNHNY and CDR2 is SVGAGI (reference sequence). Here the CDR3 DNA reads TGTGCCAGCAGTTCGGACAGCCTTTCCTATGGGCAGTACTTC. Encoded protein: CASSSDSLSYGQYF.

About this clonotype itself: The junction departs from germline at one end; a sequencing error may be responsible. The genes are TRBV11-2 and TRBJ2-3; 8 bases line up with TRBD2. The CDR3 sequence is 17 residues long. Germline assignment: CDR1 SGHAT and CDR2 FQNNGV. Written as DNA, the CDR3 is TGTGCCAGCAGCCATCGAGGGAGCGGGAGCCCCACTGATACGCAGTATTTC. It specifies CASSHRGSGSPTDTQYF.

This clonotype was counted ten times or more. The chain couples TRBV7-9 to TRBJ2-1; maybe TRBD2 (6 bases). From germline, CDR1 is SEHNR and CDR2 FQNEAQ (reference sequence). This CDR3 region has 15 residues. The germline V and J ends were trimmed by 5 bases and 1 base, with 12 bases remaining between them. CDR3: CASSPYSGSYNEQFF. The CDR3 region has the DNA TGTGCCAGCAGCCCGTATAGCGGATCCTACAATGAGCAGTTCTTC.

This clonotype was seen only once. The chain joins TRBV11-2 to TRBJ2-5, with D perhaps matching TRBD2 (5 bases). CDR3 length: 17 amino acids. Germline CDR1 SGHAT, CDR2 FQNNGV. For the CDR3, the DNA is TGTGTAAGCAGCCCTCCCGGGATGCAGGTGGGGAAAGAGACCCAGTACTTC. As protein: CVSSPPGMQVGKETQYF.

Points on this clonotype: Here the CDR3 omits its conserved ending phenylalanine or tryptophan, so a read error is the likely source. V and J are TRBV12-3 or TRBV12-4 and TRBJ2-5, with 9 bases fitting TRBD1. V was pared by 4 bases and J by 6 bases, with 12 bases of the junction left unmatched. The CDR3 loop spans 16 amino acids. CDR3 sequence (DNA): TGTGCCAGCAGTTATTTCGGGACAGGGTGGACTCAGACCCAGTACCTC. Residues: CASSYFGTGWTQTQYL.

Worth noting for this clonotype: A junction boundary mismatches the germline segment, possibly from a read error. The chain recombines TRBV5-8 with TRBJ1-4; no firm D call. Germline V gene sequence: CDR1 SGHTS, CDR2 YDEGEE. CDR3 length: 15 residues. The CDR3 sequence is CDSSLRFGEGEKLFF. The DNA of the CDR3 is TGTGACAGCAGCTTACGGTTTGGGGAAGGCGAAAAACTGTTTTTT.

This clonotype was found many times. CDR3 residues: CASSPTGSANEQYF. In DNA, the CDR3 is TGTGCCAGCAGCCCGACCGGGTCGGCTAACGAGCAGTACTTC. The J gene is TRBJ2-7, the V gene TRBV7-9; D gene unclear. The V and J ends lost 5 bases and 5 bases respectively, with 16 bases between them. The CDR3 runs to 14 residues. Germline assignment: CDR1 SEHNR and CDR2 FQNEAQ (reference sequence).

V is TRBV5-6 and J is TRBJ2-3; TRBD2 matches 7 bases. The CDR3 contains 13 residues. Looked up from germline, CDR1 is SGHDT and CDR2 is YYEEEE. The DNA of the CDR3 is TGTCCCGGCAGCCGGGGGACTACTTATACGCAGTATTTT. This sequence encodes CPGSRGTTYTQYF.

Turning to this clonotype: Compared with germline, one end of the junction differs, possibly owing to a read error. CDR3 amino acids: CACGETARYNEHFF. In DNA, the CDR3 is TGTGCCTGCGGGGAGACAGCGCGTTACAATGAGCACTTCTTC. The chain links TRBV6-1 to TRBJ2-1; the D gene is possibly TRBD2 (6 bases). The germline CDR1 and CDR2 sequences are MNHNS and SASEGT. The CDR3 sequence is 14 residues long.